This note documents a single TCR beta chain sequence. Its specificity is unknown. Random hexamers primed reverse transcription of about 0.45 to 1 ug RNA. immunoSEQ multiplex PCR amplified TCR beta CDR3 across 54 Vbeta, 13 Jbeta. From the immunoSEQ multiplex PCR reads, TCRdb called clonotypes with MiXCR, one entry per CDR3 protein. Of around 170,000 distinct CDR3 sequences listed, 85% to 95% are singletons. Trimming at V came to 2 bases and at J to 4 bases, leaving 6 bases not matched to a gene. The CDR3 totals 16 residues. Germline lookup yields CDR1 MNHEY and CDR2 SVGEGT. This record belongs to a study of CD8 T cells in Susac syndrome. Study-wide findings and caveats: CD4+ repertoires of Susac syndrome patients lacked detectable clonal expansion.

V gene TRBV6-2 or TRBV6-3 combines with J gene TRBJ2-3, with 10 positions matching TRBD2. Sample: CD4+ T cells from PBMCs. The sequence was collected from a human donor with Susac syndrome. CDR3 protein: CASSYALAGGPDTQYF. CDR3 nucleotides: TGTGCCAGCAGTTACGCCTTAGCGGGGGGCCCAGATACGCAGTATTTT.